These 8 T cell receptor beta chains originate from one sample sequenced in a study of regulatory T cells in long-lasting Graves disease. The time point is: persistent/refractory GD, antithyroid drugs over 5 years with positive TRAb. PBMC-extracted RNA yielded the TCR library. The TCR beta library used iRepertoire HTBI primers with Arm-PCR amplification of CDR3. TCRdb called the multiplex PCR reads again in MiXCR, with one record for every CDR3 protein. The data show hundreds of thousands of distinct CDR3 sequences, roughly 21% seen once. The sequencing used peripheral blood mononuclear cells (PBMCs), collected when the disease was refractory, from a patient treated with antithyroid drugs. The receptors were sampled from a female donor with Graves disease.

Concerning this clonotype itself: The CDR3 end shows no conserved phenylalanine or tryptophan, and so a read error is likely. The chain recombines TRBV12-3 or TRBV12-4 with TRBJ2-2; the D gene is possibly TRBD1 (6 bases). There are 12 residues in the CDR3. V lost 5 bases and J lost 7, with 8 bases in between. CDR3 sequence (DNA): TGTGCCAGCAGTACAGGGCGCGGGGAGCTGTTTTCT. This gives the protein CASSTGRGELFS.

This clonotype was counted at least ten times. Here the CDR3 DNA reads TGTGCCAGCAGTGAAGCGCAGGGGTTGAACACTGAAGCTTTCTTT. It codes for CASSEAQGLNTEAFF. This chain joins TRBV6-1 and TRBJ1-1, with TRBD1 as a possible D gene (6 bases). CDR1 and CDR2 from the germline V gene are MNHNS and SASEGT. V lost 0 bases and J 0 bases, leaving 8 bases between the germline ends. The CDR3 covers 15 residues.

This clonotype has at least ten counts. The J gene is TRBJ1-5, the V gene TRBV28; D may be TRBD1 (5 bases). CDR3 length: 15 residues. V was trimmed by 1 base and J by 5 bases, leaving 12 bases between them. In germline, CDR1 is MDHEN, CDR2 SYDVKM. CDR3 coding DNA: TGTGCCAGCAGTTTATTCCCCCGGGGGGATCAGCCCCAGCATTTT. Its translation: CASSLFPRGDQPQHF.

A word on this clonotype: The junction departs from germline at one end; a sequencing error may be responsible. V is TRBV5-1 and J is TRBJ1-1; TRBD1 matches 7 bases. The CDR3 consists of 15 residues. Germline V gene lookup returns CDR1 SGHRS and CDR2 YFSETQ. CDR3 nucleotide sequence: TGCGCCAGCAGCTTAAGAACAGGGGTAATCACTGAAGCCTTCTTT. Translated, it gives CASSLRTGVITEAFF.

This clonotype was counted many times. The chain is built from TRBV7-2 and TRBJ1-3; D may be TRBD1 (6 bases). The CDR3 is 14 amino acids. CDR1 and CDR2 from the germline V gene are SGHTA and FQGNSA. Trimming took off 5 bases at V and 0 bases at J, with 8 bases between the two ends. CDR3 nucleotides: TGTGCCAGCAGCCCGGACAGCTCTGGAAACACCATATATTTT. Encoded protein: CASSPDSSGNTIYF.

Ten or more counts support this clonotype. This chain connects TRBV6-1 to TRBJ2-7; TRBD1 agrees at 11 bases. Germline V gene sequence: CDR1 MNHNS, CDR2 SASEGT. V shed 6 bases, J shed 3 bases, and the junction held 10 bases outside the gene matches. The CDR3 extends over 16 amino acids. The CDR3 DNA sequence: TGTGCCAGCAGCCACGGACAGGGGGCCTGGGACTACGAGCAGTACTTC. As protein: CASSHGQGAWDYEQYF.

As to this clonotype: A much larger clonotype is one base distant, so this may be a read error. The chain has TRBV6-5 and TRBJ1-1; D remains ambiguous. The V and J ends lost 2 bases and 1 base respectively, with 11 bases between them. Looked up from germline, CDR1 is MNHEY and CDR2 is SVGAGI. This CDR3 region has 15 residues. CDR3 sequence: CASSYTETQNTEAFF. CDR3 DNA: TGTGCCAGCAGTTACACCGAGACACAGAACACTGAAGCTTTCTTT.

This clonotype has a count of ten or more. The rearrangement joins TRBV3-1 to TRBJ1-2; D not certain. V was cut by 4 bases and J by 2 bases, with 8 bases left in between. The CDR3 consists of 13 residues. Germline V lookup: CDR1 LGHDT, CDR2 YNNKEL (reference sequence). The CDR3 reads CASSPVTNYGYTF. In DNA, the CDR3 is TGTGCCAGCAGCCCGGTCACCAACTATGGCTACACCTTC.